The rows below give T cell receptor beta chains drawn from one sample of a study of cytomegalovirus exposure and HLA in healthy donors. Sequenced by immunoSEQ multiplex PCR; TCRdb stores in-frame clones only, minus some. The profile shows about 270,000 clones, around two thirds of them singletons. Material: PBMCs. The receptors stem from a female donor in good health and CMV-seronegative. CDR3s include the opening cysteine and the closing phenylalanine or tryptophan. Each record gives: V gene, D gene, clone size, J gene, CDR3 protein, CDR3 DNA. D genes are given only for firm matches. Size tells how often a clone was seen (once, few, many) or the class of an expanded clone, and some rows leave it out.

>TRBV11-3|.|few|TRBJ2-7
CASSLPGNPYEQYF
TGTGCCAGCAGCTTACCCGGGAACCCCTACGAGCAGTACTTC
>TRBV6-6|TRBD1|.|TRBJ2-7
CASLGQGAYEQYF
TGTGCCAGCTTGGGACAGGGGGCTTACGAGCAGTACTTC
>TRBV6-6|TRBD1|.|TRBJ1-3
CAGRARGPGNTIYF
TGTGCCGGCAGGGCCAGGGGGCCTGGAAACACCATATATTTT
>TRBV5-1|TRBD2|.|TRBJ2-1
CASSPGLAGNNEQFF
TGCGCCAGCAGCCCGGGACTAGCGGGAAACAATGAGCAGTTCTTC
>TRBV2|.|.|TRBJ2-3
CASSHRTSGGTDTQYF
TGTGCCAGCAGCCACCGGACCTCCGGAGGGACAGATACGCAGTATTTT
>TRBV6-5|TRBD1|.|TRBJ2-7
CASRRDRGYEQYF
TGTGCCAGCAGGAGAGACAGGGGGTACGAGCAGTACTTC
>TRBV5-1|TRBD1|.|TRBJ1-2
CASSTGGNYGYTF
TGCGCCAGCAGCACAGGGGGGAACTATGGCTACACCTTC
>TRBV15|TRBD2|.|TRBJ2-7
CATSTEPGLAYGSNEQYF
TGTGCCACCAGCACAGAGCCGGGACTAGCATACGGTTCAAACGAGCAGTACTTC
>TRBV9|TRBD2|.|TRBJ2-1
CASSGRTSRGLNEQFF
TGTGCCAGCAGCGGGCGGACTAGCCGGGGACTCAATGAGCAGTTCTTC
>TRBV18|.|.|TRBJ1-1
CASSLLLESVNTEAFF
TGTGCCAGCTCACTACTACTCGAGTCGGTAAACACTGAAGCTTTCTTT
>TRBV10-2|.|.|TRBJ2-2
CASSKDSNTGELFF
TGCGCCAGCTCGAAGGACAGTAACACCGGGGAGCTGTTTTTT
>TRBV11-3|TRBD2|.|TRBJ2-2
CASSSGTSGRTGELFF
TGTGCCAGCAGCTCGGGGACTAGCGGGAGGACCGGGGAGCTGTTTTTT
>TRBV28|.|.|TRBJ2-7
CASSPTGIFYTYEQYF
TGTGCCAGCAGCCCCACAGGAATTTTCTATACCTACGAGCAGTACTTC
>TRBV6-1|TRBD1|.|TRBJ2-7
CASSAIRDSTREQYF
TGTGCCAGCAGTGCAATCCGGGACAGTACCCGCGAGCAGTACTTC
>TRBV21-1|.|.|TRBJ2-7
CASSLRLAGVYEQYF
TGTGCCAGCAGCCTCCGACTAGCGGGAGTCTACGAGCAGTACTTC
>TRBV4-1|.|.|TRBJ2-7
CASSGPAGWYF
TGCGCCAGCAGCGGGCCCGCGGGCTGGTACTTC
>TRBV5-1|TRBD2|.|TRBJ2-7
CASSTGGSYEQYF
TGCGCCAGCAGCACGGGCGGGAGCTACGAGCAGTACTTC
>TRBV27|TRBD2|.|TRBJ2-1
CASMIGGGRALRNEQFF
TGTGCCAGCATGATTGGGGGCGGGAGGGCCCTCAGAAATGAGCAGTTCTTC
>TRBV2|TRBD1|few|TRBJ2-3
CASSAQYRGDTQYF
TGTGCCAGCAGTGCCCAATACAGGGGTGATACGCAGTATTTT
>TRBV11-3|.|.|TRBJ1-3
CASSPGGTGNTIYF
TGTGCCAGCAGCCCCGGGGGTACTGGAAACACCATATATTTT
>TRBV4-1|TRBD2|.|TRBJ2-5
CASSLPGTSGSQETQYF
TGCGCCAGCAGCCTGCCCGGGACTAGCGGGAGTCAAGAGACCCAGTACTTC
>TRBV5-1|.|.|TRBJ2-7
CASSLGGGRNEQYF
TGCGCCAGCAGCTTGGGAGGGGGTCGCAACGAGCAGTACTTC
>TRBV29-1|.|.|TRBJ1-4
CSVSATNEKLFF
TGCAGCGTTTCTGCAACTAATGAAAAACTGTTTTTT
>TRBV18|TRBD2|.|TRBJ2-2
CASSPVPSGTGELFF
TGTGCCAGCTCACCAGTGCCTAGCGGGACCGGGGAGCTGTTTTTT
>TRBV7-7|.|.|TRBJ2-2
CASSLAPRGELFF
TGTGCTAGCAGCCTGGCACCCAGGGGGGAGCTGTTTTTT
>TRBV20-1|.|.|TRBJ1-2
CSGRGSYGYTF
TGCAGTGGGCGGGGGAGCTATGGCTACACCTTC
>TRBV7-7|.|.|TRBJ2-3
CASSLGTGTDTQYF
TGTGCCAGCAGCTTAGGGACAGGCACAGATACGCAGTATTTT
>TRBV9|TRBD2|.|TRBJ2-4
CASAMGLAGAGVKNIQYF
TGTGCCAGTGCGATGGGACTAGCGGGAGCCGGTGTCAAAAACATTCAGTACTTC
>TRBV5-5|.|.|TRBJ2-5
CASSGRGDRQETQYF
TGTGCCAGCAGTGGGAGGGGGGACAGGCAAGAGACCCAGTACTTC
>TRBV19|.|.|TRBJ2-1
CASSIVWGGNSYNEQFF
TGTGCCAGTAGTATAGTTTGGGGCGGAAACTCCTACAATGAGCAGTTCTTC
>TRBV11-3|.|.|TRBJ2-3
CASSLREDTQYF
TGTGCCAGCAGCCTCCGGGAGGATACGCAGTATTTT
>TRBV19|.|.|TRBJ1-3
CASMGGAAGNTIYF
TGTGCCAGTATGGGGGGGGCGGCTGGAAACACCATATATTTT
>TRBV9|TRBD1|.|TRBJ2-7
CASSAGPTGVIFEQYF
TGTGCCAGCAGCGCTGGGCCCACAGGGGTGATTTTCGAGCAGTACTTC
>TRBV7-6|.|.|TRBJ2-7
CASSPRSLSYEQYF
TGTGCCAGCAGCCCCAGATCCCTCTCCTACGAGCAGTACTTC
>TRBV5-4|.|.|TRBJ1-4
CASSLEDSANEKLFF
TGTGCCAGCAGCTTGGAGGACAGCGCCAATGAAAAACTGTTTTTT
>TRBV18|.|.|TRBJ2-5
CASAQGGQETQYF
TGTGCCAGCGCCCAGGGGGGCCAAGAGACCCAGTACTTC
>TRBV19|.|.|TRBJ1-2
CASSIAAGNLYGYTF
TGTGCCAGTAGTATCGCTGCGGGAAACCTCTATGGCTACACCTTC
>TRBV18|.|.|TRBJ1-1
CASSPLEERTEAFF
TGTGCCAGCTCACCATTGGAGGAACGCACTGAAGCTTTCTTT
>TRBV9|TRBD2|.|TRBJ2-7
CASSVALADPYEQYF
TGTGCCAGCAGCGTAGCGCTAGCGGACCCCTACGAGCAGTACTTC
>TRBV2|.|.|TRBJ2-7
CASSEAGRAYEQYF
TGTGCCAGCAGTGAAGCGGGCAGGGCCTACGAGCAGTACTTC
>TRBV7-9|TRBD2|.|TRBJ2-1
CASRPSGRAVYNEQFF
TGTGCCAGCAGACCTAGCGGGAGGGCCGTCTACAATGAGCAGTTCTTC
>TRBV5-4|TRBD1|.|TRBJ2-1
CASRSGTAYNEQFF
TGTGCCAGCAGGTCCGGGACAGCTTACAATGAGCAGTTCTTC
>TRBV6-1|.|once|TRBJ1-5
CASSEGHWGRDGNQPQHF
TGTGCCAGCAGTGAAGGCCATTGGGGCAGGGATGGCAATCAGCCCCAGCATTTT
>TRBV6-5|.|.|TRBJ1-1
CASSKDSIVKAFF
TGTGCCAGCAGCAAAGACAGTATTGTAAAAGCTTTCTTT
>TRBV2|TRBD2|.|TRBJ2-1
CASSFSGGNEQFF
TGTGCCAGCAGTTTCTCGGGAGGAAATGAGCAGTTCTTC
>TRBV9|TRBD1|.|TRBJ1-6
CASSPALGQGDSPLHF
TGTGCCAGCAGCCCAGCCCTTGGACAGGGAGATTCACCCCTCCACTTT
>TRBV18|.|.|TRBJ1-5
CASSPTDGRNQPQHF
TGTGCCAGCTCACCGACAGACGGGCGCAATCAGCCCCAGCATTTT
>TRBV27|TRBD1|.|TRBJ1-1
CASSLAGGQNTEAFF
TGTGCCAGCAGTTTAGCAGGGGGCCAGAACACTGAAGCTTTCTTT
>TRBV9|.|.|TRBJ2-7
CASSVRDSSFYEQYF
TGTGCCAGCAGCGTACGTGACAGCTCGTTCTACGAGCAGTACTTC
>TRBV13|.|.|TRBJ2-1
CASSPRLSSYNEQFF
TGTGCCAGCAGCCCTAGACTTAGCTCCTACAATGAGCAGTTCTTC
>TRBV14|.|.|TRBJ2-2
CASSQVEMTNTGELFF
TGTGCCAGCAGCCAAGTAGAGATGACGAACACCGGGGAGCTGTTTTTT
>TRBV2|TRBD2|once|TRBJ2-3
CASRTSGPDTQYF
TGTGCCAGCAGGACTAGCGGCCCGGATACGCAGTATTTT
>TRBV9|.|.|TRBJ2-1
CASSVLGSSYNEQFF
TGTGCCAGCAGCGTCCTGGGGAGCTCCTACAATGAGCAGTTCTTC
>TRBV7-9|TRBD2|.|TRBJ2-3
CASSLLLAGGTDTQYF
TGTGCCAGCAGCTTACTACTAGCGGGGGGCACAGATACGCAGTATTTT
>TRBV7-9|.|.|TRBJ1-5
CSSSLDSNNQPQHF
TGTTCCAGCAGCTTAGACAGTAACAATCAGCCCCAGCATTTT
>TRBV2|TRBD1|once|TRBJ1-2
CASSEADRVGGYTF
TGTGCCAGCAGTGAAGCGGACAGGGTTGGTGGCTACACCTTC
>TRBV5-4|TRBD2|.|TRBJ2-7
CASSKTSGRIEQYF
TGTGCCAGCAGCAAAACTAGCGGGAGAATCGAGCAGTACTTC
>TRBV6-1|.|.|TRBJ2-6
CASSESRAASSPGANVLTF
TGTGCCAGCAGTGAATCCAGGGCTGCCTCAAGCCCTGGGGCCAACGTCCTGACTTTC
>TRBV6-5|.|.|TRBJ1-6
CASSSRGYSPLHF
TGTGCCAGCAGTTCCAGGGGATATTCACCCCTCCACTTT